This T cell receptor (beta chain) emerged from a study of breast tumors, draining lymph nodes, adjacent tissues. General study results and limits: Luminal-like breast cancer showed significantly higher tumor–nontumor repertoire similarity than basal-like. Findings are consistent with lymph node origin and intratumoral expansion of most tumor T cells.

The CDR3 runs to 11 residues. Germline CDR1 DFQATT, CDR2 SNEGSKA (reference sequence). The sample holds many counts of this clonotype. The antigen is not known. Axillary draining lymph nodes of breast cancer patients supplied the node samples. TCRdb used MiXCR to reprocess the multiplex PCR reads, holding one entry per CDR3 protein. This table holds some 250,000 distinct CDR3 sequences, less than 40% found once. The origin of this receptor is a female donor with breast cancer. Some clones in this sample may be carry-over from other donors' samples. The chain links TRBV20-1 to TRBJ2-5; 9 bases are a match to TRBD2. Sequencing was done on a sample of axillary lymph node tissue. Written as DNA, the CDR3 is TGCAGCACCGGGACTAGCAAGACCCAGTACTTC. As protein: CSTGTSKTQYF.